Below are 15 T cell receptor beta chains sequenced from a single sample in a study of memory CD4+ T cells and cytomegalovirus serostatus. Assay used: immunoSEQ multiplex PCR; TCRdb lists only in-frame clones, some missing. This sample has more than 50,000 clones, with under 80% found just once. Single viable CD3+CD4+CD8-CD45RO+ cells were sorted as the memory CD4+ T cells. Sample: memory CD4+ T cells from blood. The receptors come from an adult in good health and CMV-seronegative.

The CDR3 sequence: CASSSAVSTGLGSGANVLTF. The CDR3 nucleotides read TGCGCCAGCAGCTCCGCCGTCTCGACAGGGTTGGGCTCTGGGGCCAACGTCCTGACTTTC. The chain links TRBV5-1 to TRBJ2-6; 7 bases are shared with TRBD1. The trim removed 3 bases at V and 0 bases at J, leaving 15 bases unmatched. CDR1 and CDR2 from the germline V gene are SGHRS and YFSETQ. The CDR3 is 20 amino acids.

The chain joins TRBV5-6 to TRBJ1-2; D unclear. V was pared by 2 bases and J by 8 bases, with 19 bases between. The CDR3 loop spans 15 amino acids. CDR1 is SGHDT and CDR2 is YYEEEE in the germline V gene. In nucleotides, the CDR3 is TGTGCCAGCAGCTTAGGAGCGACGGGCCGAGGAGGCTACACCTTC. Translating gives CASSLGATGRGGYTF. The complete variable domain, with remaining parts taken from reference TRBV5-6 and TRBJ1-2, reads DAGVTQSPTHLIKTRGQQVTLRCSPKSGHDTVSWYQQALGQGPQFIFQYYEEEERQRGNFPDRFSGHQFPNYSSELNVNALLLGDSALYLCASSLGATGRGGYTFGSGTRLTVV.

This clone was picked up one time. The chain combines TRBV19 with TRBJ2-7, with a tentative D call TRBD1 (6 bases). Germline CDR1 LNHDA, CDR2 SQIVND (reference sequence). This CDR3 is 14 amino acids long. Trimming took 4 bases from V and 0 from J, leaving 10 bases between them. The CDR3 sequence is CASSRTGNSYEQYF. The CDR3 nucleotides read TGTGCCAGTAGTAGAACAGGGAACTCCTACGAGCAGTACTTC.

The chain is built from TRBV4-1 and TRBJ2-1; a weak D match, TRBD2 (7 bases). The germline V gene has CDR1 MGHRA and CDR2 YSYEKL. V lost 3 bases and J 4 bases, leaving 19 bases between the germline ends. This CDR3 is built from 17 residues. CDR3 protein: CASSQALNGGPYNEQFF. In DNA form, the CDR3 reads TGCGCCAGCAGCCAGGCCTTGAACGGGGGGCCGTACAATGAGCAGTTCTTC.

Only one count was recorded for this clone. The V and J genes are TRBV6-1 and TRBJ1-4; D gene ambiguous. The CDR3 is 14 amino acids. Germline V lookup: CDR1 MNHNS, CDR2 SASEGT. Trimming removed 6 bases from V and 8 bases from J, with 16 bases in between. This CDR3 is CASSSQWAKEKLFF. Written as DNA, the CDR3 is TGTGCCAGCAGCTCGCAGTGGGCAAAGGAAAAACTGTTTTTT.

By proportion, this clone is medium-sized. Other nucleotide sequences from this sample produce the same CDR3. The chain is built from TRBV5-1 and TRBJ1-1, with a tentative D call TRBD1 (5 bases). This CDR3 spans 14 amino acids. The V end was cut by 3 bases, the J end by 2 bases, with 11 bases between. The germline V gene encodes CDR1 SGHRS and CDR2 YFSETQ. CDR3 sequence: CASSSGQPNTEAFF. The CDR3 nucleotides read TGCGCCAGCAGCTCCGGACAACCTAACACTGAAGCTTTCTTT.

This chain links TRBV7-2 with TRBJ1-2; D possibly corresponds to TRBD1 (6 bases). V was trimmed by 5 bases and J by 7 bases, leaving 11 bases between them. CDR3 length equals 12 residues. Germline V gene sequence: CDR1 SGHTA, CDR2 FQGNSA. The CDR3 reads CASSMDRSGYTF. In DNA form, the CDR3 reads TGTGCCAGCAGCATGGACAGAAGTGGCTACACCTTC.

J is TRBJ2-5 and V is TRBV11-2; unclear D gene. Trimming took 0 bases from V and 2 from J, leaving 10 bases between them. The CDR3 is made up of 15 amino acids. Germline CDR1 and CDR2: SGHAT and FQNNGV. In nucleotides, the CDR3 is TGTGCCAGCAGCTTAGACCCGGCGCGGCAAGAGACCCAGTACTTC. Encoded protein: CASSLDPARQETQYF.

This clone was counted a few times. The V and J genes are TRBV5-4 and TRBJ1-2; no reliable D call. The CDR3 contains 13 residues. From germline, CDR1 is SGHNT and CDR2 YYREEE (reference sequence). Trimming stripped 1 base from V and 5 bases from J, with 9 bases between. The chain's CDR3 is CASSLFAGYGYTF. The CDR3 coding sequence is TGTGCCAGCAGCTTGTTTGCGGGATATGGCTACACCTTC.

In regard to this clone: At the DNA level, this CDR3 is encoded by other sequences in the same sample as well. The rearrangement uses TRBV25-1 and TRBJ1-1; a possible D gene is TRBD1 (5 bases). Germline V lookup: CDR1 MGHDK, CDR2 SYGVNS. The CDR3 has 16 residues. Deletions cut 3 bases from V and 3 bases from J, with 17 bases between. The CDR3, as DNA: TGTGCCAGCAGTGACTCTACGGGGCCGACATACACTGAAGCTTTCTTT. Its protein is CASSDSTGPTYTEAFF.

CDR3 residues: CARRQGVETQYF. The CDR3 nucleotides read TGTGCCAGAAGACAGGGGGTAGAGACCCAGTACTTC. The rearrangement uses TRBV25-1 and TRBJ2-5; 9 bases line up with TRBD1. J was trimmed by 4 bases and V by 9 bases; bases with no gene match: 3. Germline CDR1 reads MGHDK; CDR2 reads SYGVNS. This CDR3 contains 12 residues. Variable domain in full (rest from reference TRBV25-1 and TRBJ2-5): EADIYQTPRYLVIGTGKKITLECSQTMGHDKMYWYQQDPGMELHLIHYSYGVNSTEKGDLSSESTVSRIRTEHFPLTLESARPSHTSQYLCARRQGVETQYFGPGTRLLVL.

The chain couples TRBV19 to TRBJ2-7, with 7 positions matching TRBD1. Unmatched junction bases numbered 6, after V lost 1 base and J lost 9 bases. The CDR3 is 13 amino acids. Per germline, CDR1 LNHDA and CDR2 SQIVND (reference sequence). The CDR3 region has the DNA TGTGCCAGTAGTATAGGCCTACAGGGGATGCAGTACTTC. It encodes CASSIGLQGMQYF.

CDR3 region: CASSLATGGMNTEAFF. The CDR3 coding sequence is TGTGCCAGCAGCTTGGCCACAGGGGGGATGAACACTGAAGCTTTCTTT. The V call is TRBV11-1, the J call TRBJ1-1; 8 bases match TRBD1. The germline gives CDR1 SGHAT, CDR2 FQDESV (reference sequence). V trimming: 3 bases; J trimming: 0 bases; junction bases outside the gene matches: 6. This CDR3 has 16 residues.

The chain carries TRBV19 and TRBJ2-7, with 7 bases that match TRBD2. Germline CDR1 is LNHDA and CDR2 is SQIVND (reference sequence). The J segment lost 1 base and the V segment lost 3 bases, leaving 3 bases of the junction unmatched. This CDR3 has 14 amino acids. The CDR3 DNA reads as TGTGCCAGTAGTATTCAGCGGGGATCCTACGAGCAGTACTTC. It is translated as CASSIQRGSYEQYF.

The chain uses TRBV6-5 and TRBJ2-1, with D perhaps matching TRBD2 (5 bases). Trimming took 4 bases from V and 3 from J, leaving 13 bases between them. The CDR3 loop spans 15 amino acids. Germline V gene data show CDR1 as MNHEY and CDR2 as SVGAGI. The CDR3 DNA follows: TGTGCCAGCAGTTCTCGAAGCGGTGGCTACAATGAGCAGTTCTTC. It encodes CASSSRSGGYNEQFF.